What follows are 25 T cell receptor beta chains derived from one specimen sequenced in a study of blood T cell repertoires in COVID-19. TCRdb's table, derived via immunoSEQ multiplex PCR, lists solely in-frame clones and lacks some. The table lists 160,000 or so clones, 65% to 90% of them singletons. The source material was PBMCs or T cells enriched from blood (not recorded which). The receptors stem from a man aged 50 to 59 who had recovered from COVID-19.

CDR3 sequence: CASSSQGVYEQYF. In DNA form, the CDR3 reads TGTGCCAGCAGTTCACAGGGGGTGTACGAGCAGTACTTC. J is TRBJ2-7 and V is TRBV6-5; the match to TRBD1 covers 8 bases. Germline values: CDR1 MNHEY, CDR2 SVGAGI. V lost 4 bases and J lost 4; bases outside the gene matches: 3. The CDR3 has 13 residues.

The sample holds a few counts of this clone. J is TRBJ2-7 and V is TRBV10-3; maybe TRBD2 (5 bases). This CDR3 comprises 12 residues. Trimming shortened V by 6 bases and J by 0 bases, and 6 bases separated the two germline ends. Germline lookup yields CDR1 ENHRY and CDR2 SYGVKD. The CDR3: CAIRGSSYEQYF. The CDR3 DNA reads as TGTGCCATCAGGGGGAGCTCCTACGAGCAGTACTTC.

V gene TRBV2 combines with J gene TRBJ1-2; D not resolved. CDR1 and CDR2 from the germline V gene are SNHLY and FYNNEI. Deletions cut 8 bases from V and 5 bases from J, with 18 bases between. The CDR3 is 14 amino acids. The chain's CDR3 is CASGGLAGGYGYTF. Written as DNA, the CDR3 is TGTGCCAGCGGTGGTCTAGCCGGTGGGTATGGCTACACCTTC.

The chain joins TRBV9 to TRBJ1-1, with D tentatively TRBD1 (6 bases). Germline CDR1 and CDR2: SGDLS and YYNGEE. The CDR3 has 14 residues. Trimming stripped 0 bases from V and 1 base from J, with 7 bases between. In DNA form, the CDR3 reads TGTGCCAGCAGCGTAGACAGGGAGAACACTGAAGCTTTCTTT. It codes for CASSVDRENTEAFF. The full variable domain, completed using reference TRBV9 and TRBJ1-1, is DSGVTQTPKHLITATGQRVTLRCSPRSGDLSVYWYQQSLDQGLQFLIQYYNGEERAKGNILERFSAQQFPDLHSELNLSSLELGDSALYFCASSVDRENTEAFFGQGTRLTVV.

J is TRBJ1-2 and V is TRBV18, with 12 bases that match TRBD1. Germline V lookup: CDR1 KGHSH, CDR2 LQKENI. The CDR3 has 15 amino acids. V shed 2 bases, J shed 4 bases, and the junction held 2 bases outside the gene matches. CDR3 residues: CASSPRDRGPYGYTF. CDR3 coding DNA: TGTGCCAGCTCACCAAGGGACAGGGGGCCCTATGGCTACACCTTC.

The chain couples TRBV3-1 (or the pseudogene TRBV3-2) to TRBJ1-1, with D unresolved. The CDR3 loop spans 16 amino acids. Germline loops: CDR1 LGHDT, CDR2 YNNKEL (reference sequence). V lost 2 bases, J lost 4 bases, and 17 bases lay in between. As DNA, the CDR3 is TGTGCCAGCAGCCAAACGCACGGGAGGTTGGGCACTGAAGCTTTCTTT. Translating gives CASSQTHGRLGTEAFF.

The rearrangement uses TRBV6-5 and TRBJ2-1, with D unresolved. The V and J ends lost 2 bases and 6 bases respectively, with 2 bases between them. This CDR3 spans 11 amino acids. Germline assignment: CDR1 MNHEY and CDR2 SVGAGI. CDR3 sequence: CASSYLNEQFF. The DNA for the CDR3 is TGTGCCAGCAGTTACCTCAATGAGCAGTTCTTC.

The chain is built from TRBV18 and TRBJ1-5; 7 positions agree with TRBD1. CDR1 is KGHSH and CDR2 is LQKENI in the germline V gene. The CDR3 contains 15 residues. Losses at the gene ends were 5 bases for V and 1 base for J; bases not matched to a gene: 5. This CDR3 is CASSNVGGSNQPQHF. Here the CDR3 DNA reads TGTGCCAGCTCAAATGTAGGGGGCAGCAATCAGCCCCAGCATTTT.

The J gene is TRBJ2-5, the V gene TRBV6-5, with D tentatively TRBD2 (6 bases). Germline lookup yields CDR1 MNHEY and CDR2 SVGAGI. The length of the CDR3 is 13 residues. Between the trimmed V and J ends, which lost 9 bases and 5 bases, there was a span of 16 bases. CDR3 sequence: CASPGEGRETQYF. As DNA, the CDR3 is TGTGCCAGTCCGGGGGAAGGGCGGGAGACCCAGTACTTC.

The CDR3 DNA reads as TGCGCCAGCAGCTTGTTTTCAGGATCACAGGGTTTCTACGAGCAGTACTTC. Its translation is CASSLFSGSQGFYEQYF. V and J are TRBV5-1 and TRBJ2-7, with D tentatively TRBD1 (6 bases). From germline, CDR1 is SGHRS and CDR2 YFSETQ. This CDR3 region has 17 residues. Trimming pared 1 base from V and 3 bases from J, leaving 20 bases between.

J is TRBJ2-5 and V is TRBV11-3, with 11 bases lining up with TRBD2. CDR1 and CDR2 (germline): SGHNT, YENEEA. After removal of 3 bases from V and 4 bases from J, the junction contained 7 bases not matched to a gene. The CDR3 loop spans 16 amino acids. CDR3 loop: CASSLSSGGSGETQYF. CDR3 sequence (DNA): TGTGCCAGCAGCTTGTCTAGCGGGGGGTCTGGAGAGACCCAGTACTTC. The full variable domain, completed using reference TRBV11-3 and TRBJ2-5, is EAGVVQSPRYKIIEKKQPVAFWCNPISGHNTLYWYLQNLGQGPELLIRYENEEAVDDSQLPKDRFSAERLKGVDSTLKIQPAELGDSAVYLCASSLSSGGSGETQYFGPGTRLLVL.

The V gene is TRBV24-1, the J gene TRBJ2-3; TRBD1 aligns across 11 bases. This CDR3 is 16 amino acids long. CDR1 and CDR2 (germline): KGHDR, SFDVKD. V was pared by 4 bases and J by 4 bases, with 6 bases of the junction left unmatched. The CDR3 region has the DNA TGTGCCACCAGTGAGTCTCCGGGACAGGGGGCAGATACGCAGTATTTT. The encoded protein is CATSESPGQGADTQYF.

This chain links TRBV21-1 with TRBJ1-5; the table's D gene call, TRBD1, was not cross checked with the DNA. TRBV21-1 is a recognized pseudogene. This CDR3 is 14 amino acids long. The CDR3 DNA reads as TGTGCCAGCAGCGAATACAGGGGCAATCAGCCCCAGCATTTT. Translated: CASSEYRGNQPQHF.

This clone was seen just once. CDR3 nucleotides: TGTGCCAGCAGTTTATCGGGAGGTGAAGCTTTCTTT. Translation: CASSLSGGEAFF. The gene calls are TRBV28 and TRBJ1-1, with D uncertain. Germline V gene data show CDR1 as MDHEN and CDR2 as SYDVKM. CDR3 length: 12 residues. Trimming pared 1 base from V and 7 bases from J, leaving 7 bases between. The variable domain in full, completed from reference TRBV28 and TRBJ1-1, reads DVKVTQSSRYLVKRTGEKVFLECVQDMDHENMFWYRQDPGLGLRLIYFSYDVKMKEKGDIPEGYSVSREKKERFSLILESASTNQTSMYLCASSLSGGEAFFGQGTRLTVV.

V is TRBV4-2 and J is TRBJ1-1; no firm D call. V was trimmed by 1 base and J by 11 bases, leaving 14 bases between them. From germline, CDR1 is LGHNA and CDR2 YNFKEQ. This CDR3 comprises 13 residues. The CDR3 loop reads CASSQVAEGGAFF. The CDR3 DNA reads TGTGCCAGCAGCCAAGTCGCGGAGGGTGGGGCTTTCTTT.

The CDR3 here is CASSRLLAGAGGELFF. The CDR3 DNA is TGTGCCAGCAGCCGTTTACTAGCGGGGGCCGGCGGGGAGCTGTTTTTT. The chain joins TRBV9 to TRBJ2-2, with 11 bases lining up with TRBD2. The germline V gene encodes CDR1 SGDLS and CDR2 YYNGEE. This CDR3 has 16 amino acids. Trimming removed 4 bases from V and 7 bases from J; junction bases left unmatched: 9.

This sequence joins TRBV2 and TRBJ2-5; possible D gene TRBD1, 6 bases. Germline V gene sequence: CDR1 SNHLY, CDR2 FYNNEI. V gave up 6 bases and J gave up 7 bases, with 12 bases separating them. The CDR3 runs 12 residues. The DNA of the CDR3 is TGTGCCAGCAGAGGGGGTGCTGGGACCCAGTACTTC. Amino acid sequence: CASRGGAGTQYF.

V is TRBV6-5 and J is TRBJ1-3; 7 bases are shared with TRBD1. Germline lookup yields CDR1 MNHEY and CDR2 SVGAGI. CDR3 length equals 14 residues. Germline trimming cut 5 bases from V and 4 bases from J; bases unmatched to any gene: 5. CDR3 nucleotide sequence: TGTGCCAGCAGTAGACAGGGTTACGGAAACACCATATATTTT. It encodes CASSRQGYGNTIYF.

CDR3 protein: CASSQAGVNTEAFF. The CDR3 region has the DNA TGCGCCAGCAGCCAAGCAGGGGTTAACACTGAAGCTTTCTTT. This chain uses TRBV4-1 with TRBJ1-1, with TRBD1 as a possible D gene (6 bases). V lost 1 base to trimming and J lost 2 bases, with 8 bases between them. Per germline, CDR1 MGHRA and CDR2 YSYEKL. The CDR3 runs 14 residues.

The rearrangement uses TRBV5-1 and TRBJ2-7; D is undetermined. Germline loops: CDR1 SGHRS, CDR2 YFSETQ. This CDR3 contains 13 residues. Trimming stripped 0 bases from V and 8 bases from J, with 12 bases between. The DNA of the CDR3 is TGCGCCAGCAGCTTGGGTGACGGGTGGCAGCAGTACTTC. Encoded protein: CASSLGDGWQQYF.

This chain uses TRBV30 with TRBJ2-3; D unresolved. The CDR3 extends over 13 amino acids. The V end was cut by 2 bases, the J end by 0 bases, with 6 bases between. Germline CDR1 reads GTSNPN; CDR2 reads SVGIG (reference sequence). CDR3 sequence (DNA): TGTGCCTGGAGTTACCGGAGCACAGATACGCAGTATTTT. This gives the protein CAWSYRSTDTQYF. The whole variable domain, filled in from reference TRBV30 and TRBJ2-3, reads SQTIHQWPATLVQPVGSPLSLECTVEGTSNPNLYWYRQAAGRGLQLLFYSVGIGQISSEVPQNLSASRPQDRQFILSSKKLLLSDSGFYLCAWSYRSTDTQYFGPGTRLTVL.

This sequence joins TRBV14 and TRBJ1-2, with D possibly matching TRBD1 (6 bases). There are 15 residues in the CDR3. V was trimmed by 2 bases and J by 7 bases, leaving 17 bases between them. The V gene's germline CDR1 is SGHDN and CDR2 FVKESK. Here the CDR3 DNA reads TGTGCCAGCAGCCAACGGGCAGGGGCCCTAGGTGGCTACACCTTC. Protein sequence: CASSQRAGALGGYTF.

V gene TRBV7-2 combines with J gene TRBJ1-2; the D is unclear. With 1 base removed from V and 3 bases from J, the gap between germline ends came to 12 bases. CDR1 is SGHTA and CDR2 is FQGNSA in the germline V gene. This CDR3 is 15 amino acids long. The CDR3 is CASSLVGGRDYGYTF. The CDR3 region has the DNA TGTGCCAGCAGCTTAGTTGGCGGGCGCGACTATGGCTACACCTTC. Using reference TRBV7-2 and TRBJ1-2 for the parts outside the CDR3, the full variable domain is GAGVSQSPSNKVTEKGKDVELRCDPISGHTALYWYRQSLGQGLEFLIYFQGNSAPDKSGLPSDRFSAERTGGSVSTLTIQRTQQEDSAVYLCASSLVGGRDYGYTFGSGTRLTVV.

The gene calls are TRBV30 and TRBJ1-2, with 11 bases aligning to TRBD1. The CDR3 is 13 residues long. Germline CDR1 is GTSNPN and CDR2 is SVGIG (reference sequence). Unmatched junction bases numbered 6, after V lost 2 bases and J lost 10 bases. CDR3 bases: TGTGCCTGGAGTCTCGGGACAGGGGGAGCCTACACCTTC. It yields the protein CAWSLGTGGAYTF.

The rearrangement uses TRBV19 and TRBJ2-7, with D perhaps matching TRBD2 (5 bases). The CDR3 covers 15 residues. V was shortened by 4 bases and J by 5 bases, with 18 bases between the two germline ends. Germline V gene sequence: CDR1 LNHDA, CDR2 SQIVND (reference sequence). CDR3 sequence (DNA): TGTGCCAGTAGTACCTCCCCGGGGATCGGAAACGAGCAGTACTTC. Translation gives CASSTSPGIGNEQYF.